Below are 2 T cell receptor beta chains sequenced from a single sample in a study of blood T cell repertoires in COVID-19. Profiled with immunoSEQ multiplex PCR; TCRdb holds only in-frame clones, not every one. The table shows about 64,000 clones, with around 80% occurring only once. Sequenced: peripheral blood. All receptors come from a woman aged 60-75 years with acute or convalescent COVID-19.

V and J are TRBV10-1 and TRBJ1-6; D might be TRBD1 (6 bases). The V end was cut by 2 bases, the J end by 5 bases, with 7 bases between. Germline CDR1 is WNHNN and CDR2 is SYGVQD (reference sequence). The CDR3 extends over 14 amino acids. CDR3 coding DNA: TGCGCCAGCAGTGAGGCAGGGGATAATTCACCCCTCCACTTT. As protein: CASSEAGDNSPLHF.

In its sample, this clone was seen a few times. The gene calls are TRBV5-1 and TRBJ1-1, with TRBD1 as a possible D gene (5 bases). Between the trimmed V and J ends, which lost 4 bases and 7 bases, there was a span of 14 bases. This CDR3 comprises 13 residues. Germline-derived CDR1 and CDR2 are SGHRS and YFSETQ. CDR3 in amino acids: CASSPDGQGEAFF. CDR3 in DNA: TGCGCCAGCAGCCCGGATGGGCAGGGTGAAGCTTTCTTT.